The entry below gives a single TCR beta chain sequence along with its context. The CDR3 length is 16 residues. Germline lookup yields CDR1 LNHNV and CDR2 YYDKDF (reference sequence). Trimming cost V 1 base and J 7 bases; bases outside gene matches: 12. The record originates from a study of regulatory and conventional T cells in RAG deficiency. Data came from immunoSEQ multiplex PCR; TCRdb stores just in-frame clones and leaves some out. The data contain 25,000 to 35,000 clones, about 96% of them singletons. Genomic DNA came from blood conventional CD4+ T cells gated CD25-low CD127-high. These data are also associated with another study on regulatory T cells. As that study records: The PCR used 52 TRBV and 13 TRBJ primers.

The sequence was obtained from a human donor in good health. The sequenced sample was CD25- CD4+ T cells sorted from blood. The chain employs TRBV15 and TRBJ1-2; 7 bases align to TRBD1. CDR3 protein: CATSRGPTRGLGGYTF. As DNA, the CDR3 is TGTGCCACCAGCAGAGGACCTACGAGGGGGCTGGGTGGCTACACCTTC.